These 2 T cell receptor beta chains were all obtained from the same sample, sequenced in a study of shared clonotypes between healthy human individuals (dated by TCRdb to the early 2020s). Library preparation employed the immunoSEQ multiplex PCR assay. Held by TCRdb, this immuneACCESS table contains in-frame sequences only and omits some clones. Under half of the omission traces to an unresolved V gene where checked; the cause of the rest is unknown. For this sample the table gives 2.5 million or so clones, of which around 90% were detected only once. The ten largest clones take up around 0.14% of the sample. The sequenced material came from naive CD4+ T cells sorted from blood. Interpreted using the paper, the cell subset or site label stands for: CD45RA+ positively selected. These receptors all come from a man aged 18 to 29 in good health.

V usage is TRBV9 and J usage is TRBJ2-7; 13 bases agree with TRBD2. This CDR3 region has 17 residues. Trimming took 0 bases from V and 2 from J; bases not matched to a gene: 5. CDR1 SGDLS and CDR2 YYNGEE come from the germline V gene. CDR3 sequence reads: CASSVGLAGGGAYEQYF. CDR3 nucleotide sequence: TGTGCCAGCAGCGTAGGACTAGCGGGAGGAGGTGCCTACGAGCAGTACTTC.

The CDR3 coding sequence is TGTGCCACCCTGGGTCCGGCAGGGAGGAATTCACCCCTCCACTTT. It specifies CATLGPAGRNSPLHF. This sequence joins TRBV2 and TRBJ1-6; D is possibly TRBD1 (5 bases). Trimming removed 10 bases from V and 7 bases from J, with 20 bases in between. CDR1 and CDR2 from the germline V gene are SNHLY and FYNNEI. The CDR3 contains 15 residues.